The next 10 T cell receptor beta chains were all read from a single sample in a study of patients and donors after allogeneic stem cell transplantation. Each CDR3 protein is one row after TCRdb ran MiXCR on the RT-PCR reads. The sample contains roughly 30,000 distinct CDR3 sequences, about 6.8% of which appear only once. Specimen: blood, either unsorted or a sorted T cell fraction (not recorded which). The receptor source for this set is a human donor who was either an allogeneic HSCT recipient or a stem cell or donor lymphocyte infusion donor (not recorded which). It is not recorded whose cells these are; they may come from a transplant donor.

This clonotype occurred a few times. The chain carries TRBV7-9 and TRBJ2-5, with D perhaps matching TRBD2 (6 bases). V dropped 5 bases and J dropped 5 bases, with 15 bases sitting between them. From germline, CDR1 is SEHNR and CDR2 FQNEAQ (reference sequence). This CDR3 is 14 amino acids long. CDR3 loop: CASSPPGDRETQYF. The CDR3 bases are TGTGCCAGCAGCCCACCGGGGGATCGGGAGACCCAGTACTTC. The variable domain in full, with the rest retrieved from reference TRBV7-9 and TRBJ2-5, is DTGVSQNPRHKITKRGQNVTFRCDPISEHNRLYWYRQTLGQGPEFLTYFQNEAQLEKSRLLSDRFSAERPKGSFSTLEIQRTEQGDSAMYLCASSPPGDRETQYFGPGTRLLVL.

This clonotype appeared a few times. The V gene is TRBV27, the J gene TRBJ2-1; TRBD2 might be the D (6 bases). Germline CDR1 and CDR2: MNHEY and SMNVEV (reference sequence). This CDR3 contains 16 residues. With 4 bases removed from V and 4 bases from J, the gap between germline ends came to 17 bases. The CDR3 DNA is TGTGCCAGCAGTTGGGAAGCAGGGAGGTGGTACAATGAGCAGTTCTTC. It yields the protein CASSWEAGRWYNEQFF.

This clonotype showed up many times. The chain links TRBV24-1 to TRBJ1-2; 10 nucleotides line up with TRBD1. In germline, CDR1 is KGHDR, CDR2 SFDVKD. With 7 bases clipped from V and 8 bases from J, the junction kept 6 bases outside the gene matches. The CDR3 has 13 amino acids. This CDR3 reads CATRGQGGEGYTF. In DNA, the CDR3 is TGTGCCACCAGAGGACAGGGGGGAGAGGGCTACACCTTC.

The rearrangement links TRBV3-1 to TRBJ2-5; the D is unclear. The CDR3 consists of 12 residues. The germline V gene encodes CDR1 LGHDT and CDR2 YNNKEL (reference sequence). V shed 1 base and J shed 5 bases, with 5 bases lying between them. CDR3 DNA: TGTGCCAGCAGCCAAGTGTCCGAGACCCAGTACTTC. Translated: CASSQVSETQYF.

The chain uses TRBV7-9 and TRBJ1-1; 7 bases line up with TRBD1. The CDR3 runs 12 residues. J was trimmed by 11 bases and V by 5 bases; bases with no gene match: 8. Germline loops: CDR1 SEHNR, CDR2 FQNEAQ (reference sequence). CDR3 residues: CASSLGQPHAFF. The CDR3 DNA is TGTGCCAGCAGCCTGGGACAGCCCCACGCTTTCTTT.

CDR3 residues: CASSLSGRYEQFF. The CDR3 nucleotides read TGTGCCAGCAGTCTTAGCGGGAGGTATGAGCAGTTCTTC. V and J are TRBV6-5 and TRBJ2-1, with TRBD2 matching over 10 bases. Germline V lookup: CDR1 MNHEY, CDR2 SVGAGI. The V segment lost 5 bases and the J segment 8 bases; nucleotides outside the gene matches: 3. The CDR3 has 13 amino acids.

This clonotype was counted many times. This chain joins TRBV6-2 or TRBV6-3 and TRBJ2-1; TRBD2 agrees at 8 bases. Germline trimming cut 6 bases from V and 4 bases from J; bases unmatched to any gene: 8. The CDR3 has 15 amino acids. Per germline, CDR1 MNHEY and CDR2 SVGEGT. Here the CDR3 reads CASSFGLAGYNEQFF. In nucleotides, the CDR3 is TGTGCCAGCAGCTTCGGACTAGCTGGATACAATGAGCAGTTCTTC.

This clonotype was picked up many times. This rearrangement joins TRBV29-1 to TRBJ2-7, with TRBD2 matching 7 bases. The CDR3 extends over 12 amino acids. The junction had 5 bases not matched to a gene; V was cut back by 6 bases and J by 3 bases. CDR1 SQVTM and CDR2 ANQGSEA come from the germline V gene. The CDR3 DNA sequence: TGCAGCGTCGCCTGGGGGGGCTACGAGCAGTACTTC. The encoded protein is CSVAWGGYEQYF.

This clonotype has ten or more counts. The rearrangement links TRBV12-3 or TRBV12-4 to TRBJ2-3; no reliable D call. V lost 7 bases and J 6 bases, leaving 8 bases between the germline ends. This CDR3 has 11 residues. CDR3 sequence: CASNQGDTQYF. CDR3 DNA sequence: TGTGCCAGCAACCAAGGGGATACGCAGTATTTT.

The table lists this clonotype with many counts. The CDR3 region is CASSLNPAGVLGEQYF. The DNA of the CDR3 is TGTGCCAGCAGTTTAAACCCAGCGGGAGTCTTAGGTGAGCAGTACTTC. The V gene is TRBV28, the J gene TRBJ2-7; 8 bases map to TRBD2. The CDR3 sequence is 16 residues long. CDR1 and CDR2 from the germline V gene are MDHEN and SYDVKM. V lost 2 bases to trimming and J lost 7 bases; unmatched junction nucleotides: 13. Combining the CDR3 with reference TRBV28 and TRBJ2-7 gives the whole variable domain DVKVTQSSRYLVKRTGEKVFLECVQDMDHENMFWYRQDPGLGLRLIYFSYDVKMKEKGDIPEGYSVSREKKERFSLILESASTNQTSMYLCASSLNPAGVLGEQYFGPGTRLTVT.